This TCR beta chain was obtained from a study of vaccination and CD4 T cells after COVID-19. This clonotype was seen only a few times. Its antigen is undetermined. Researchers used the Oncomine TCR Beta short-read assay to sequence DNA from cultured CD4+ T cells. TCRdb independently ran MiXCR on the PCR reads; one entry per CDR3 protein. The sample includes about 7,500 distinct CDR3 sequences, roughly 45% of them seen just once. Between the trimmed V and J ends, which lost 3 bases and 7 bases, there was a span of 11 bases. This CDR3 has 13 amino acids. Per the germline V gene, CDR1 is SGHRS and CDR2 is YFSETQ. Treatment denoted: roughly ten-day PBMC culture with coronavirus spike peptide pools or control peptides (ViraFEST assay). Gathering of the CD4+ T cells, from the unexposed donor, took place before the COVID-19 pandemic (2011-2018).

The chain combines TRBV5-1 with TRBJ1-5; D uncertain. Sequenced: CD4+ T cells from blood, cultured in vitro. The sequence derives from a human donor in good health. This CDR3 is CASSWGGEQPQHF. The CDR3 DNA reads TGCGCCAGCAGCTGGGGTGGGGAACAGCCCCAGCATTTT. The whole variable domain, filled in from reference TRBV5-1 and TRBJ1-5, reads KAGVTQTPRYLIKTRGQQVTLSCSPISGHRSVSWYQQTPGQGLQFLFEYFSETQRNKGNFPGRFSGRQFSNSRSEMNVSTLELGDSALYLCASSWGGEQPQHFGDGTRLSIL.